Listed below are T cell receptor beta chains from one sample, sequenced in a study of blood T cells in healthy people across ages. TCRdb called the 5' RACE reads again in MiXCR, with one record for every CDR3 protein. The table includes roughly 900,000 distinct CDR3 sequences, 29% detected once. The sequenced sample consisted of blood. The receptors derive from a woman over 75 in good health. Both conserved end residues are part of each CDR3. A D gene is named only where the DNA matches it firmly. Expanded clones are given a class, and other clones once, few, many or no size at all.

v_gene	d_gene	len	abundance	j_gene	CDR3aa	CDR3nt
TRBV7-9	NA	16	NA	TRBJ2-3	CASSPRDKGSADTQYF	TGTGCCAGCAGCCCGAGGGACAAGGGCTCCGCAGATACGCAGTATTTT
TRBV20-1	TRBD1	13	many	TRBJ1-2	CSAERQGASGYTF	TGCAGTGCCGAACGACAGGGGGCAAGTGGCTACACCTTC
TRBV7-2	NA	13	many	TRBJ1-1	CASSPEGSTEAFF	TGTGCCAGCAGCCCAGAGGGGAGCACTGAAGCTTTCTTT
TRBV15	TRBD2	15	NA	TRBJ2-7	CATSRGGTRTYEQYF	TGTGCCACCAGCAGGGGGGGGACCCGTACCTACGAGCAGTACTTC
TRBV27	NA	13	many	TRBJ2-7	CASASLSGFEQYF	TGTGCCAGCGCCTCACTGTCCGGGTTCGAGCAGTACTTC
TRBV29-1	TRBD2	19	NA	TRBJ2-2	CSVEDPGGAGGPKTGELFF	TGCAGCGTTGAAGATCCCGGTGGAGCGGGGGGGCCTAAGACCGGGGAGCTGTTTTTT
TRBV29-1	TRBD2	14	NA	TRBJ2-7	CSVGTSGDMYEQYF	TGCAGCGTTGGGACTAGCGGGGATATGTACGAGCAGTACTTC
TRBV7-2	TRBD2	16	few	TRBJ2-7	CASSLAPRGGVDEQYF	TGTGCCAGCAGCCTAGCCCCACGGGGGGGCGTGGATGAGCAGTACTTC
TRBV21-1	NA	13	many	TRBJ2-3	CASSKGDAYTQYF	TGTGCCAGCAGCAAGGGGGATGCGTATACGCAGTATTTT
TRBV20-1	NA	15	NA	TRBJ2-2	CSAPRGRANTGELFF	TGCAGTGCACCCCGGGGGCGGGCAAACACCGGGGAGCTGTTTTTT
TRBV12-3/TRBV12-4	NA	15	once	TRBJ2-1	CASSVYGGVYNEQFF	TGTGCCAGCAGTGTCTATGGTGGGGTTTACAATGAGCAGTTCTTC
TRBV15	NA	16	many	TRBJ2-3	CATSRDGNRRTDTQYF	TGTGCCACCAGCAGAGATGGCAACAGACGCACAGATACGCAGTATTTT
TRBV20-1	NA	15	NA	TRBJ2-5	CSARFTSGFKGTQYF	TGCAGTGCTAGGTTTACTAGTGGGTTCAAAGGGACCCAGTACTTC
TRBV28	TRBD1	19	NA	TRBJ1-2	CASSLPFGDNRGRPYGYTF	TGTGCCAGCAGTTTACCGTTCGGTGATAACAGGGGGCGTCCTTATGGCTACACCTTC
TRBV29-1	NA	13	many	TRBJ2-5	CSVVRRAWETQYF	TGCAGCGTTGTACGTAGGGCTTGGGAGACCCAGTACTTC
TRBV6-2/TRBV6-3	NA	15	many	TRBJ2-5	CASSSLGLVQETQYF	TGTGCCAGCAGTTCTCTAGGGTTAGTCCAAGAGACCCAGTACTTC
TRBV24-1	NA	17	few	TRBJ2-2	CATSDLTDRAGTGELFF	TGTGCCACCAGTGATCTCACGGACCGTGCAGGGACCGGGGAGCTGTTTTTT
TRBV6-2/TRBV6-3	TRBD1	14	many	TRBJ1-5	CASRGGGKSQPQHF	TGTGCCAGCAGGGGAGGGGGCAAGAGTCAGCCCCAGCATTTT
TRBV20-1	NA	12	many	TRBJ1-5	CSVWGPDQPQHF	TGCAGTGTCTGGGGGCCGGATCAGCCCCAGCATTTT
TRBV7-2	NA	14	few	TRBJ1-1	CASSLAGLRTEAFF	TGTGCCAGCAGCTTAGCGGGCCTGAGGACTGAAGCTTTCTTT
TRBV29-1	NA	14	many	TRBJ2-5	CSVAMTSPQETQYF	TGCAGCGTCGCCATGACTAGTCCCCAAGAGACCCAGTACTTC
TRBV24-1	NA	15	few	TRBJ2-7	CATSDFQGDRYEQYF	TGTGCCACCAGTGATTTCCAGGGTGATCGGTACGAGCAGTACTTC
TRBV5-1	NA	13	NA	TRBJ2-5	CAGSLGPGETQYF	TGCGCCGGCAGCTTGGGCCCGGGAGAGACCCAGTACTTC
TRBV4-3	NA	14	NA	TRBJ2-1	CASSQEREYNEQFF	TGCGCCAGCAGCCAAGAGCGGGAATACAATGAGCAGTTCTTC
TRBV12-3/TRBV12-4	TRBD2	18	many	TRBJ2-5	CASSFSQVAGGRQETQYF	TGTGCCAGCAGTTTCTCCCAAGTAGCGGGGGGACGGCAAGAGACCCAGTACTTC
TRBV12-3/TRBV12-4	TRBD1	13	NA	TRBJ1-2	CANSLSTGSGYTF	TGTGCCAACAGCCTATCGACAGGGAGTGGCTACACCTTC
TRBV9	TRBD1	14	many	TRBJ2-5	CASSVVGTGVTQYF	TGTGCCAGCAGCGTAGTCGGGACAGGAGTGACCCAGTACTTC
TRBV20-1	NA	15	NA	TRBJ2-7	CSALGRVVAVDEQYF	TGCAGTGCCTTAGGTCGGGTAGTAGCGGTCGACGAGCAGTACTTC
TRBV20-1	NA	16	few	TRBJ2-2	CSARWPGTVNTGELFF	TGCAGTGCTAGATGGCCCGGAACAGTAAACACCGGGGAGCTGTTTTTT
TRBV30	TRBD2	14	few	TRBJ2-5	CAWTPAGGEETQYF	TGTGCCTGGACGCCAGCGGGGGGGGAAGAGACCCAGTACTTC
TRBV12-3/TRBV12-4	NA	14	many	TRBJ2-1	CASSLVRGADEQFF	TGTGCCAGCAGTTTAGTCCGGGGGGCGGATGAGCAGTTCTTC
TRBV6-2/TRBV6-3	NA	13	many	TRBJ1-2	CASSYSLSRSYTF	TGTGCCAGCAGTTACTCGTTATCCCGGAGCTACACCTTC
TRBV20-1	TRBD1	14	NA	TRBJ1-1	CSALGQGGNTEAFF	TGCAGTGCCCTGGGACAGGGGGGGAACACTGAAGCTTTCTTT
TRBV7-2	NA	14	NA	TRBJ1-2	CASSQDNLVGGYTF	TGTGCCAGCAGCCAAGATAACTTAGTAGGTGGCTACACCTTC
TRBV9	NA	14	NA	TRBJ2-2	CASSVSRNTGERFF	TGTGCCAGCAGCGTATCGAGGAACACCGGGGAGCGGTTTTTT
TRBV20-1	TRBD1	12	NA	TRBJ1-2	CSAPDRPNGYTF	TGCAGTGCACCGGACAGGCCTAACGGGTACACCTTC
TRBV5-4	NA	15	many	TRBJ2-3	CASSTRSGGTDTQYF	TGTGCCAGCAGCACCCGTAGTGGTGGCACAGATACGCAGTATTTT
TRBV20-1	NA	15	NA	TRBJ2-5	CSAMVGPNMGNEQYF	TGCAGTGCTATGGTTGGACCAAATATGGGAAATGAGCAGTACTTC
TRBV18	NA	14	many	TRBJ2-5	CASSIRTYQETQYF	TGTGCCAGCTCGATAAGGACGTACCAAGAGACCCAGTACTTC
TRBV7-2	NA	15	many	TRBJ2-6	CASSLQGAGANVLTF	TGCGCCAGCAGCTTACAGGGTGCTGGGGCCAACGTCCTGACTTTC
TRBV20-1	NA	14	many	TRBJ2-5	CSARAANGRETQYF	TGCAGTGCTAGAGCGGCGAATGGGAGGGAGACCCAGTACTTC
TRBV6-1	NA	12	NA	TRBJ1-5	CASSGWGQPQHF	TGTGCCAGCAGCGGGTGGGGTCAGCCCCAGCATTTT
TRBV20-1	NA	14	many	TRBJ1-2	CSARDQTEHYGYTF	TGCAGTGCTAGAGATCAGACGGAGCACTATGGCTACACCTTC
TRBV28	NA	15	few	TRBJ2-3	CASSPLGSRPDTQYF	TGTGCCAGCAGCCCTCTCGGTTCGAGGCCAGATACGCAGTATTTT
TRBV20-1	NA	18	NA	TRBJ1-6	CSAYKILLPSSYNSPLHF	TGCAGTGCTTATAAGATACTTCTTCCCAGCTCCTATAATTCACCCCTCCACTTT
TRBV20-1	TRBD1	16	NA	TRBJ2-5	CSASRRGQGARETQYF	TGCAGTGCTAGTAGAAGGGGGCAGGGGGCGCGGGAGACCCAGTACTTC
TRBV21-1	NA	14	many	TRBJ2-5	CASSTLGVTLTQYF	TGTGCCAGCAGCACCTTAGGAGTTACCTTGACCCAGTACTTC
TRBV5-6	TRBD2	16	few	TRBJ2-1	CASSFLAGNPYHEQFF	TGTGCCAGCAGCTTTCTAGCGGGGAACCCGTATCATGAGCAGTTCTTC
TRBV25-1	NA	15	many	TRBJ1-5	CASSEYPGANQPQHF	TGTGCCAGCAGTGAATATCCAGGGGCCAATCAGCCCCAGCATTTT
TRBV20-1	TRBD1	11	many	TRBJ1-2	CSAIQGDGYTF	TGCAGTGCGATACAGGGGGACGGCTACACCTTC
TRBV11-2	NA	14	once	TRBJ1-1	CASSWDTQNTEAFF	TGTGCCAGCAGCTGGGACACACAGAACACTGAAGCTTTCTTT
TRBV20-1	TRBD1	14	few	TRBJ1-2	CSASLQGANYGYTF	TGCAGTGCTAGTCTTCAGGGGGCGAACTATGGCTACACCTTC
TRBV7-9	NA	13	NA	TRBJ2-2	CASRQAGSGELFF	TGTGCCAGCCGTCAGGCGGGGTCCGGGGAGCTGTTTTTT
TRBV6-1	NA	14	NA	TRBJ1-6	CASREGNLNSPLHF	TGTGCCAGCAGGGAGGGGAATCTTAATTCACCCCTCCACTTT
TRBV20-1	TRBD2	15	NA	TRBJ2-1	CSARALAGAYNEQFF	TGCAGTGCTAGAGCACTAGCGGGAGCCTACAATGAGCAGTTCTTC
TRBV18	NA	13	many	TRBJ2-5	CASSHGPGETQYF	TGTGCCAGCTCACATGGACCCGGAGAGACCCAGTACTTC
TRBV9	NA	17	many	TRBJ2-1	CASSVAGQTFSYNEQFF	TGTGCCAGCAGCGTAGCGGGACAAACCTTCTCCTACAATGAGCAGTTCTTC